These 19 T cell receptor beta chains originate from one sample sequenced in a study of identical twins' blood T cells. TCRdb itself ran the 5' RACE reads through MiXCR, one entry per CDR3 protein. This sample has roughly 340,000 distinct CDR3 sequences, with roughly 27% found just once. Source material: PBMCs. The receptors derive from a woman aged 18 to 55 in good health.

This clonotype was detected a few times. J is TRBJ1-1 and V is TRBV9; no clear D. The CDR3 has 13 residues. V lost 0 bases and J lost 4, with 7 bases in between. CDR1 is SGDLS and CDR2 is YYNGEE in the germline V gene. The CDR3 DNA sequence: TGTGCCAGCAGCGTAGACTGGAGCACTGAAGCTTTCTTT. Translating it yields CASSVDWSTEAFF.

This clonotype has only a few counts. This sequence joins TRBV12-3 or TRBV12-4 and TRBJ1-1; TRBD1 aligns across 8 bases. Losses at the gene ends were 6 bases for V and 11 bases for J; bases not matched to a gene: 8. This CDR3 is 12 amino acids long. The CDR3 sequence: CASSSQGALAFF. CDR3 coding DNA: TGTGCCAGCAGCTCCCAGGGGGCTTTGGCTTTCTTT.

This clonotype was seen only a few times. The CDR3 region is CATSGTGNTGELFF. CDR3 in DNA: TGCGCCACCTCCGGGACAGGGAACACCGGGGAGCTGTTTTTT. The rearrangement joins TRBV5-1 to TRBJ2-2; 8 bases fit TRBD1. This CDR3 has 14 residues. Germline-derived CDR1 and CDR2 are SGHRS and YFSETQ. After removal of 9 bases from V and 1 base from J, the junction contained 5 bases not matched to a gene.

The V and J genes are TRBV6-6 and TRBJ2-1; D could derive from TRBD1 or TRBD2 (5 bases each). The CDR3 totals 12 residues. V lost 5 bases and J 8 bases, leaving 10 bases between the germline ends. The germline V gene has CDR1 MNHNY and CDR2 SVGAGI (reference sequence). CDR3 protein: CASSRQRDEQFF. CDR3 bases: TGTGCCAGCAGTCGACAGAGGGATGAGCAGTTCTTC.

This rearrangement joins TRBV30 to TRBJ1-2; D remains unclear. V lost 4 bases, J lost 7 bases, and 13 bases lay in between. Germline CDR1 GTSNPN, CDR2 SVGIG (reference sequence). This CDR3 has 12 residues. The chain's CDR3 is CAWIGIRFGYTF. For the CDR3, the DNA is TGTGCCTGGATCGGGATCCGATTTGGCTACACCTTC.

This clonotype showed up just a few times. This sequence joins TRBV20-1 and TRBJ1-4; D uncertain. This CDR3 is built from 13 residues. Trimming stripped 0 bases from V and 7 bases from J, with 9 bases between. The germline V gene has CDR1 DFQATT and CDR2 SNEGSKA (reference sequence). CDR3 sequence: CSARDPTVEKLFF. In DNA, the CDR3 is TGCAGTGCTAGAGATCCGACGGTTGAAAAACTGTTTTTT.

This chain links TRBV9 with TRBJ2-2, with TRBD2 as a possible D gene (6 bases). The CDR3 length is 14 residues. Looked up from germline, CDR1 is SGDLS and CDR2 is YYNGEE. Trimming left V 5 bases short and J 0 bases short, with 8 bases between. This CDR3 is CASRGTPNTGELFF. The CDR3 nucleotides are TGTGCCAGCAGAGGGACTCCGAACACCGGGGAGCTGTTTTTT.

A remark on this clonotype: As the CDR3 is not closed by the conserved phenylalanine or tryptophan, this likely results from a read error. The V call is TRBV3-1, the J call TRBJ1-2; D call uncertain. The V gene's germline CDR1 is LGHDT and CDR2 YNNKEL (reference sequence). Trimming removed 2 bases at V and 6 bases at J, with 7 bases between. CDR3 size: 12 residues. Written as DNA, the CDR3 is TGTGCCAGCAGCCAAAGGCCAAATGGCTACACCCTC. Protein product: CASSQRPNGYTL.

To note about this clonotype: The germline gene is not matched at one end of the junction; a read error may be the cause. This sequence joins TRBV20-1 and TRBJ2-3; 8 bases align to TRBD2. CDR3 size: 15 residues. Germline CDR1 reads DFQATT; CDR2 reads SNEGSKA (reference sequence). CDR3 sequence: CGARAGGEVTDTQYF. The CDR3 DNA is TGCGGTGCTAGAGCCGGGGGGGAAGTCACAGATACGCAGTATTTT.

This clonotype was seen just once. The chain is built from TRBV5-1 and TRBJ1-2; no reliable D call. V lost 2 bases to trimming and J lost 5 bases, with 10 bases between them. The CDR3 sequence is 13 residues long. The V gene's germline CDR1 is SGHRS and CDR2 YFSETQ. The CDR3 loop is CASSFGESYGYTF. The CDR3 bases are TGCGCCAGCAGCTTTGGCGAGAGTTATGGCTACACCTTC. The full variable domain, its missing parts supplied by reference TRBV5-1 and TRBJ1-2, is KAGVTQTPRYLIKTRGQQVTLSCSPISGHRSVSWYQQTPGQGLQFLFEYFSETQRNKGNFPGRFSGRQFSNSRSEMNVSTLELGDSALYLCASSFGESYGYTFGSGTRLTVV.

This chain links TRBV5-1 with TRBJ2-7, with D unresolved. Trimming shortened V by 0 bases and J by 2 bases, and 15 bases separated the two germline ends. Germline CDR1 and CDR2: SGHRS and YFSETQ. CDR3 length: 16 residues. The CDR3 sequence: CASSLGLSTLPYEQYF. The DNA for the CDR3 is TGCGCCAGCAGCTTGGGACTTAGCACTTTACCCTACGAGCAGTACTTC. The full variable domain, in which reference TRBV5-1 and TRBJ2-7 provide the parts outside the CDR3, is KAGVTQTPRYLIKTRGQQVTLSCSPISGHRSVSWYQQTPGQGLQFLFEYFSETQRNKGNFPGRFSGRQFSNSRSEMNVSTLELGDSALYLCASSLGLSTLPYEQYFGPGTRLTVT.

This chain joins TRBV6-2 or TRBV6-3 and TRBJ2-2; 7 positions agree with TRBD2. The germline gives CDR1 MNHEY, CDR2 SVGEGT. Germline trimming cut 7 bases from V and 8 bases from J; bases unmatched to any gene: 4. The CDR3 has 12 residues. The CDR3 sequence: CASTLAAGELFF. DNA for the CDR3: TGTGCCAGCACCCTAGCGGCGGGGGAGCTGTTTTTT.

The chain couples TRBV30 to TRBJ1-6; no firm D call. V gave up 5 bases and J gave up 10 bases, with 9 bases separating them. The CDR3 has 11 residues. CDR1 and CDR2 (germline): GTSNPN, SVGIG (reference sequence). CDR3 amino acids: CAWEKESPLHF. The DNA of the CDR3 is TGTGCCTGGGAAAAGGAATCACCCCTCCACTTT.

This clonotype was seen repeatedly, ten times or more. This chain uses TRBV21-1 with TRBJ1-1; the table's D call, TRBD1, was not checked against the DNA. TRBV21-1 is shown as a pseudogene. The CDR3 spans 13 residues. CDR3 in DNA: TGTGCCATTGCCCCGGGGTTGGACACTGAAGCTTTCTTT. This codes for CAIAPGLDTEAFF.

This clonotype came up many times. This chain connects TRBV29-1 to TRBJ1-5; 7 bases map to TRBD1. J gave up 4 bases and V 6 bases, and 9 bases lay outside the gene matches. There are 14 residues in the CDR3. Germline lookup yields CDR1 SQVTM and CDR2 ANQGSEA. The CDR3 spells CSVAYGQVNQPQHF. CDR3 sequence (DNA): TGCAGCGTCGCCTACGGACAGGTAAATCAGCCCCAGCATTTT.

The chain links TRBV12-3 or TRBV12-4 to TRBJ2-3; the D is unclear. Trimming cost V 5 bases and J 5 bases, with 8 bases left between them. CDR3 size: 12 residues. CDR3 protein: CASSRLQDTQYF. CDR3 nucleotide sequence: TGTGCCAGCAGTCGGTTGCAAGATACGCAGTATTTT.

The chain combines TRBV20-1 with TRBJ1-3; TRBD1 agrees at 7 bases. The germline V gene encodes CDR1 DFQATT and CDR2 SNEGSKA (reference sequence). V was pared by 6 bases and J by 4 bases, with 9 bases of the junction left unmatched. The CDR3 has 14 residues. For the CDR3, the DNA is TGCAGTGCCCTGACAGGGAGCCCAGGAAACACCATATATTTT. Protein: CSALTGSPGNTIYF.

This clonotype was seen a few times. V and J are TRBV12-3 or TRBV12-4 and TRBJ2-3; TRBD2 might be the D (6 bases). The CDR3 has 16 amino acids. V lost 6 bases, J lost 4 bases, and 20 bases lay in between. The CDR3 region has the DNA TGTGCCAGCAGCCCTCCGGCGGGAACGGTCCCAGATACGCAGTATTTT. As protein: CASSPPAGTVPDTQYF.

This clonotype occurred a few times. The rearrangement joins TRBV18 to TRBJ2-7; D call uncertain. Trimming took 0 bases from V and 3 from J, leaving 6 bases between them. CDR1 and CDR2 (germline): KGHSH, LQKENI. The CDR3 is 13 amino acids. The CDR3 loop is CASSPPASYEQYF. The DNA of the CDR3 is TGTGCCAGCTCACCACCGGCCAGCTACGAGCAGTACTTC.